Described below is a single TCR beta chain sequence and its context. Its cognate antigen is unknown. Primers used in a second PCR of about 6 to 12 cycles were a sample-barcoded 5' primer and a J-beta primer mix. TCRdb analysed the 5' RACE reads with MiXCR anew, one entry per CDR3 protein. Here the sample spans 600,000 to 800,000 distinct CDR3 sequences, more than 45% being singletons. The data were taken from a study of blood T cells in healthy people across ages. Donors gave 8.5 to 10 milliliters of peripheral blood apiece. Each sample yielded at least 6 million isolated PBMCs. Study results and caveats: Among long-lived donors, naive CD4+ cells were more numerous and diversity higher than in aged donors.

The CDR3 length is 13 residues. V lost 10 bases to trimming and J lost 0 bases, with 7 bases between them. Per germline, CDR1 ENHRY and CDR2 SYGVKD. The J gene is TRBJ2-6, the V gene TRBV10-3; D perhaps matches TRBD1 (5 bases). The TCR was taken from a woman older than 75 in good health. Sequencing used blood. CDR3 loop: CATGHSGANVLTF. The CDR3 nucleotides are TGTGCCACAGGACACTCTGGGGCCAACGTCCTGACTTTC.